This paragraph reports one T cell receptor beta chain. The clone's antigen remains unknown. Within one base of it there is no much larger clone, and no base qualities were kept. These data belong to a study of tissue T cells after allogeneic stem cell transplantation (dated by TCRdb to the early 2020s). Describing the broader study: Over a roughly 3-year period, a research-autopsy study prospectively enrolled six or seven adult allo-HCT recipients who had steroid-refractory GVHD. A few GVHD patients had pre-transplant PBMCs available, and those PBMCs were of recipient origin. Every GVHD patient had gastrointestinal GVHD and was given several lines of GVHD-directed therapy, and about five of the GVHD patients also had skin involvement. TCR beta repertoires were profiled across many tissues obtained from research autopsies of patients with and without GVHD, as well as in mouse models of GVHD. The human arm was a prospective observational study without blinding or randomization. For viably preserved blood and marrow, CD3+ T cells were flow-sorted when cell numbers allowed, whereas DNA was extracted directly from smaller samples. Every GVHD patient got a graft from a donor, with four grafts unmodified and three CD34-selected to deplete T cells. On the study overall, not on this receptor specifically: A small and clinically heterogeneous patient cohort was studied, and sampling depth was acknowledged as a limitation. Which tissue TCRs were alloreactive or antigen-specific was not determined in the study, and some of the clones might have been host cells that persisted. Not many T cell clones showed up in more than one patient, yet clustering based on motifs uncovered repertoire signatures that were shared across patients in a tissue-specific way. Blood and spleen T cells captured only a limited portion of the TCR repertoire detected in tissues, in both patients and mice. Within patients, how anatomically similar tissues were was a major factor shaping TCR repertoire composition, regardless of disease or transplant status.

The library was built by means of the immunoSEQ multiplex PCR assay. Adaptive Biotechnologies performed the TCRbeta CDR3 sequencing at survey depth and reported CDR3 sequences, V/J genes, productive frequency and template counts. Amplification of TCR beta CDR3 regions started from genomic DNA instead of RNA. The study's own analysis went as follows. Pairwise repertoire overlap between tissues was quantified with Jensen-Shannon divergence, where 1 means complete divergence and 0 identical. Based on pairwise JSD values, tissues were grouped by single-linkage agglomerative hierarchical clustering, and the results were shown as dendrograms. GLIPH2 was run on all patient samples with simulation_depth 1000, kmer_min_depth 3 and cdr3_length_cutoff 8, and groups with more than two unique CDR3s were retained. In a standardized tissue-overlap score, Jaccard GLIPH-group overlap across patients was extrapolated to a standard repertoire size of 1000 clones. Linear mixed-effect models, with tissue as a fixed effect and individual as a random effect, were used to test how diversity related to clinical or experimental variables. In TCRdb, the immuneACCESS table is reduced to in-frame sequences with V and J assigned. These tables do not hold every clone; where another copy was compared, an unresolved V gene accounts for under half, and the others remain unexplained. Clone size and the V and J calls come from that table; the DNA yielded D and trimming. Present in this sample are tens of thousands of clones, roughly 92% of which were seen just once. Together, the top ten hold around 3.8% of the sample.

The label giving this sample's time point can be read as: recipient (host-origin) PBMCs collected before allo-HCT. The sequencing used blood, collected before transplantation. The source of this sequence is a woman aged 40-75 years who later had graft-versus-host disease after an allogeneic stem cell transplant.

The CDR3 protein sequence reads: CASSLSVGRSGELFF. The nucleotide sequence reads TGTGCCAGCAGTTTATCGGTCGGGAGATCCGGGGAGCTGTTTTTT. This chain is built from TRBV28 and TRBJ2-2; TRBD2 could be the D gene, as 6 bases match. The germline V gene provides CDR1 MDHEN and CDR2 SYDVKM. The CDR3 has 15 amino acids, counting the end cysteine and phenylalanine. CDR3 DNA only is kept here, 45 bases in frame from base 1. V and J are truncated by 1 base and 6 bases respectively, leaving an intervening sequence of 12 bases. The entire variable domain, with the stretches around the CDR3 drawn from the reference TRBV28 and TRBJ2-2 proteins, is DVKVTQSSRYLVKRTGEKVFLECVQDMDHENMFWYRQDPGLGLRLIYFSYDVKMKEKGDIPEGYSVSREKKERFSLILESASTNQTSMYLCASSLSVGRSGELFFGEGSRLTVL.